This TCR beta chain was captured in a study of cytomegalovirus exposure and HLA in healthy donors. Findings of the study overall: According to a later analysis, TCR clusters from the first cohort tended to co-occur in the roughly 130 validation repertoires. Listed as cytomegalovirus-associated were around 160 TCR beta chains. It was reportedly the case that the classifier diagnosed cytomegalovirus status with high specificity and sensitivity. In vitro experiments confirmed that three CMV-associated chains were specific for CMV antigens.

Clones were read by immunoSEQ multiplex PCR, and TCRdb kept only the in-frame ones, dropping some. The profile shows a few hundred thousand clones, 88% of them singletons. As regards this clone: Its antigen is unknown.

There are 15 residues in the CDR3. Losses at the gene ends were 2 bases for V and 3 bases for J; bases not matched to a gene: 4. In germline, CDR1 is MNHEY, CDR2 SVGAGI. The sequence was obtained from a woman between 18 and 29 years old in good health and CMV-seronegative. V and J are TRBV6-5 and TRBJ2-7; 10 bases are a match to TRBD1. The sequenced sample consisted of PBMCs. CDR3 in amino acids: CASSYGTGEVYEQYF. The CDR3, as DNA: TGTGCCAGCAGTTACGGGACAGGGGAGGTCTACGAGCAGTACTTC.